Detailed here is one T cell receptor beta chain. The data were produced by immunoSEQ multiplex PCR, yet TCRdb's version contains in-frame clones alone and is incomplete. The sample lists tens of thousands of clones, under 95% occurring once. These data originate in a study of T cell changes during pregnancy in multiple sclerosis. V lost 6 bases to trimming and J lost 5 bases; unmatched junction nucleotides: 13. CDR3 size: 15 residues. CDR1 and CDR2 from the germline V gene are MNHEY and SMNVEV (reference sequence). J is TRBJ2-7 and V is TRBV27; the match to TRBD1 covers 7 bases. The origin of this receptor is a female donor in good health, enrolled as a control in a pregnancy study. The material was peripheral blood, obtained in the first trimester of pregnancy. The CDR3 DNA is TGTGCCAGCAGGCCAGGGGGTAAGATGGGAAACGAGCAGTACTTC. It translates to CASRPGGKMGNEQYF.